This T cell receptor beta chain was sequenced for a study of OX40 agonist ivuxolimab in advanced cancers. Background on the study: At 0.01 to 10 mg/kg, ivuxolimab was administered intravenously to patients every 2 weeks. Hepatocellular carcinoma, melanoma, renal cell or head and neck cancer was diagnosed in the dose-escalation patients.

Generated by immunoSEQ multiplex PCR, the TCRdb table keeps only in-frame clones and is missing some. This table holds some 70,000 clones, around 90% found once. The junction had 8 bases not matched to a gene; V was cut back by 6 bases and J by 7 bases. The CDR3 is made up of 14 amino acids. Germline CDR1 is LNHNV and CDR2 is YYDKDF (reference sequence). This sample comprised CD4+ or CD8+ T cells sorted from blood, obtained in a trial of the OX40 agonist ivuxolimab. The origin of this receptor is an adult with an advanced solid tumor such as melanoma, head and neck, liver or kidney cancer. The J gene is TRBJ1-5, the V gene TRBV15, with 8 bases that match TRBD1. CDR3 sequence (DNA): TGTGCCACCAGTACGGACAGGGTATGGCAGCCCCAGCATTTT. It encodes CATSTDRVWQPQHF.